One sample yielded the 18 T cell receptor beta chains listed below, sequenced in a study of lymphopenia after photon versus proton radiotherapy. Assay: immunoSEQ multiplex PCR; the TCRdb copy retains only in-frame clones and omits some. The table lists roughly 61,000 clones, roughly 87% of them singletons. The sequences come from peripheral blood, collected from a patient treated with proton-based radiotherapy. The receptors originated from a man older than 75 with esophageal cancer.

This chain connects TRBV7-2 to TRBJ2-3; TRBD2 is a possible D gene (6 bases). Per germline, CDR1 SGHTA and CDR2 FQGNSA. This CDR3 comprises 14 residues. The V and J ends lost 5 bases and 5 bases respectively, with 14 bases between them. CDR3 region: CASSPRLARDTQYF. Written as DNA, the CDR3 is TGTGCCAGCAGCCCCCGTCTAGCGAGAGATACGCAGTATTTT.

This sequence joins TRBV27 and TRBJ1-5; 11 nucleotides align to TRBD1. J gave up 4 bases and V 6 bases, and 5 bases lay outside the gene matches. CDR1 is MNHEY, CDR2 SMNVEV, per germline (reference sequence). CDR3 length: 15 residues. DNA for the CDR3: TGTGCCAGCAGCACCGGGACAGGGGGGAATCAGCCCCAGCATTTT. This sequence encodes CASSTGTGGNQPQHF.

The gene calls are TRBV27 and TRBJ2-3; no definite D call. CDR3 length: 13 residues. V gave up 6 bases and J gave up 9 bases, with 16 bases separating them. Per germline, CDR1 MNHEY and CDR2 SMNVEV (reference sequence). CDR3 in DNA: TGTGCCAGCAGCCGTGACCTCGGCGGCACGCAGTATTTT. Amino acid sequence: CASSRDLGGTQYF.

The J gene is TRBJ1-4, the V gene TRBV10-3; 10 bases fit TRBD1. Germline CDR1 ENHRY, CDR2 SYGVKD. Trimming took 5 bases from V and 7 from J; bases not matched to a gene: 7. The length of the CDR3 is 15 residues. CDR3 coding DNA: TGTGCCATCAGTCCGACCGGGACAGGGGTTGAAAAACTGTTTTTT. Translating gives CAISPTGTGVEKLFF.

The chain employs TRBV7-6 and TRBJ2-2; D possibly corresponds to TRBD1 (5 bases). Looked up from germline, CDR1 is SGHVS and CDR2 is FNYEAQ. This CDR3 has 15 amino acids. V shed 4 bases and J shed 5 bases, with 14 bases lying between them. In DNA form, the CDR3 reads TGTGCCAGCAGCTCATGGGGCGGAGTGACCGGGGAGCTGTTTTTT. It is translated as CASSSWGGVTGELFF.

The V and J genes are TRBV7-2 and TRBJ1-2; D may be TRBD1 (5 bases). Germline CDR1 SGHTA, CDR2 FQGNSA. The CDR3 spans 15 residues. V lost 5 bases and J 4 bases, leaving 17 bases between the germline ends. The CDR3 loop is CASSLGGHFGYGYTF. In DNA form, the CDR3 reads TGTGCCAGCAGCCTAGGCGGACATTTTGGCTATGGCTACACCTTC.

V gene TRBV5-1 combines with J gene TRBJ1-4; D unresolved. The CDR3 is made up of 15 amino acids. With 6 bases removed from V and 0 bases from J, the gap between germline ends came to 12 bases. Germline loops: CDR1 SGHRS, CDR2 YFSETQ. CDR3 loop: CASKHSGATNEKLFF. The DNA of the CDR3 is TGCGCCAGCAAACATTCTGGGGCAACTAATGAAAAACTGTTTTTT. Supplemented by reference TRBV5-1 and TRBJ1-4, the full variable domain reads KAGVTQTPRYLIKTRGQQVTLSCSPISGHRSVSWYQQTPGQGLQFLFEYFSETQRNKGNFPGRFSGRQFSNSRSEMNVSTLELGDSALYLCASKHSGATNEKLFFGSGTQLSVL.

CDR3 nucleotides: TGTGCCTGGAGACACGACCCGGGACGGCCTCTCTATGGCTACACCTTC. Its translation: CAWRHDPGRPLYGYTF. This sequence joins TRBV30 and TRBJ1-2; tentative D call: TRBD1 (5 bases). This CDR3 contains 16 residues. V was trimmed by 3 bases and J by 4 bases, leaving 21 bases between them. Germline values: CDR1 GTSNPN, CDR2 SVGIG (reference sequence). The full variable domain, in which reference TRBV30 and TRBJ1-2 provide the parts outside the CDR3, is SQTIHQWPATLVQPVGSPLSLECTVEGTSNPNLYWYRQAAGRGLQLLFYSVGIGQISSEVPQNLSASRPQDRQFILSSKKLLLSDSGFYLCAWRHDPGRPLYGYTFGSGTRLTVV.

The genes are TRBV5-5 and TRBJ2-7, with 8 bases identical to TRBD1. The CDR3 is 14 residues long. Germline CDR1 is SGHKS and CDR2 is YYEKEE (reference sequence). With V trimmed by 4 bases and J by 5 bases, 8 bases remained unmatched. In DNA, the CDR3 is TGTGCCAGCAGCCTGACAGGGGTCAGGGACGAGCAGTACTTC. Protein product: CASSLTGVRDEQYF. Using reference TRBV5-5 and TRBJ2-7 for the parts outside the CDR3, the full variable domain is DAGVTQSPTHLIKTRGQQVTLRCSPISGHKSVSWYQQVLGQGPQFIFQYYEKEERGRGNFPDRFSARQFPNYSSELNVNALLLGDSALYLCASSLTGVRDEQYFGPGTRLTVT.

The chain uses TRBV19 and TRBJ2-1, with a possible D match to TRBD2 (5 bases). Trimming stripped 8 bases from V and 8 bases from J, with 19 bases between. Per the germline V gene, CDR1 is LNHDA and CDR2 is SQIVND (reference sequence). The CDR3 is made up of 14 amino acids. CDR3 in amino acids: CASASSMIGDEQFF. As DNA, the CDR3 is TGTGCCAGTGCCAGTAGTATGATCGGGGATGAGCAGTTCTTC.

This chain uses TRBV13 with TRBJ1-1, with TRBD1 matching 9 bases. The CDR3 totals 14 residues. Unmatched junction bases numbered 5, after V lost 5 bases and J lost 4 bases. Germline V gives CDR1 PRHDT, CDR2 FYEKMQ (reference sequence). For the CDR3, the DNA is TGTGCCAGCAGCAACCGACAGGGGGGCACTGAAGCTTTCTTT. The encoded protein is CASSNRQGGTEAFF.

The CDR3 loop is CASSLGPPGQETQYF. The CDR3 DNA reads TGTGCCAGCAGCTTAGGGCCCCCGGGCCAAGAGACCCAGTACTTC. The chain couples TRBV7-2 to TRBJ2-5; unclear D gene. The germline V gene encodes CDR1 SGHTA and CDR2 FQGNSA. Trimming removed 1 base from V and 1 base from J, with 10 bases in between. CDR3 length: 15 residues.

The V gene is TRBV18, the J gene TRBJ1-1, with 8 bases identical to TRBD1. This CDR3 has 13 residues. J gave up 3 bases and V 5 bases, and 2 bases lay outside the gene matches. The germline V gene has CDR1 KGHSH and CDR2 LQKENI. The CDR3 spells CASSTGQDTEAFF. The CDR3 DNA follows: TGTGCCAGCTCAACGGGACAGGACACTGAAGCTTTCTTT.

This chain links TRBV2 with TRBJ1-6; no firm D call. Germline V gives CDR1 SNHLY, CDR2 FYNNEI. V gave up 2 bases and J gave up 6 bases, with 2 bases separating them. This CDR3 is 12 amino acids long. CDR3 residues: CASSEPNSPLHF. Here the CDR3 DNA reads TGTGCCAGCAGTGAACCTAATTCACCCCTCCACTTT.

The chain has TRBV7-2 and TRBJ2-1; TRBD2 agrees at 11 bases. The CDR3 spans 15 residues. With 5 bases clipped from V and 7 bases from J, the junction kept 7 bases outside the gene matches. CDR1 SGHTA and CDR2 FQGNSA come from the germline V gene. The DNA for the CDR3 is TGTGCCAGCAGCATCACTAGCGGGAGTTGGAATGAGCAGTTCTTC. Translated: CASSITSGSWNEQFF.

The chain couples TRBV5-1 to TRBJ2-3; 8 bases line up with TRBD1. Germline V gene lookup returns CDR1 SGHRS and CDR2 YFSETQ. After removal of 4 bases from V and 4 bases from J, the junction contained 5 bases not matched to a gene. The CDR3 sequence is 14 residues long. CDR3 nucleotide sequence: TGCGCCAGCAGCAGCCAGGGGGCGGCAGATACGCAGTATTTT. This codes for CASSSQGAADTQYF. Full variable domain (rest looked up from reference TRBV5-1 and TRBJ2-3): KAGVTQTPRYLIKTRGQQVTLSCSPISGHRSVSWYQQTPGQGLQFLFEYFSETQRNKGNFPGRFSGRQFSNSRSEMNVSTLELGDSALYLCASSSQGAADTQYFGPGTRLTVL.

The chain has TRBV12-5 and TRBJ2-7; maybe TRBD1 (6 bases). The CDR3 is made up of 13 amino acids. V lost 7 bases, J lost 3 bases, and 13 bases lay in between. Germline lookup yields CDR1 LGHNT and CDR2 FRNRAP. This CDR3 is CASARTENYEQYF. In DNA form, the CDR3 reads TGTGCTAGTGCCCGGACAGAGAACTACGAGCAGTACTTC.

This chain connects TRBV4-1 to TRBJ1-3, with D possibly TRBD1 on 6 matching bases. The CDR3 covers 15 residues. Germline-derived CDR1 and CDR2 are MGHRA and YSYEKL. The V and J ends lost 2 bases and 2 bases respectively, with 10 bases between them. Here the CDR3 DNA reads TGCGCCAGCAGCCAATTTAGGGGGACTGGAAACACCATATATTTT. It translates to CASSQFRGTGNTIYF.